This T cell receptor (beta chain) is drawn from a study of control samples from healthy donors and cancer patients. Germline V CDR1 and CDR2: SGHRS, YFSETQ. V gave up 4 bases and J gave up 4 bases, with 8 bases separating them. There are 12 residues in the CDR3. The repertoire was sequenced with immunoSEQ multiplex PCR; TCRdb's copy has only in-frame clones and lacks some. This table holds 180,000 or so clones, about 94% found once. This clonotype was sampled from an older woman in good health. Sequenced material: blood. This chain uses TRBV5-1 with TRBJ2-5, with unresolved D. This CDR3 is CASSIDRETQYF. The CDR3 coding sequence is TGCGCCAGCAGCATCGATAGAGAGACCCAGTACTTC.